Included here is one TCR beta chain sequence, with context. Its antigen is unidentified. Amplification yielded TCR beta CDR3 regions, with RNA transcripts as the source. Initially, a first-round RT-PCR of the TCR CDR3 employed the HTBI primer set. TCRdb ran MiXCR on the multiplex PCR reads and lists one entry per CDR3 protein. The sample has 250,000 to 350,000 distinct CDR3 sequences, approximately 16% seen once. The entry originates in a study of T cells in Graves' hyperthyroidism and ophthalmopathy. General study points: Classification by a 13 V-J model distinguished ophthalmopathy from stable hyperthyroidism. Ophthalmopathy onset followed model prediction by a median approximately 5.9 months.

Sequencing was carried out using blood. The sequence derives from a man aged 30 to 45 with Graves' hyperthyroidism.

CDR3 in DNA: TGTGCCAGCAACCCCGGGACTAGCGGGAGCATCGAGCAGTTCTTC. This sequence encodes CASNPGTSGSIEQFF. The chain joins TRBV11-2 to TRBJ2-1; TRBD2 matches 14 bases. Germline loops: CDR1 SGHAT, CDR2 FQNNGV. CDR3 size: 15 residues. Trimming at V came to 7 bases and at J to 10 bases, leaving 9 bases not matched to a gene. The variable domain in full, completed from reference TRBV11-2 and TRBJ2-1, reads EAGVAQSPRYKIIEKRQSVAFWCNPISGHATLYWYQQILGQGPKLLIQFQNNGVVDDSQLPKDRFSAERLKGVDSTLKIQPAKLEDSAVYLCASNPGTSGSIEQFFGPGTRLTVL.